What follows are 18 T cell receptor beta chains derived from one specimen sequenced in a study of regulatory T cells in long-lasting Graves disease. HTBI primers from iRepertoire and Arm-PCR of CDR3 regions yielded the TCR beta libraries. MiXCR was run by TCRdb on the multiplex PCR reads, yielding one entry per CDR3 protein. The repertoire holds over 450,000 distinct CDR3 sequences, with around 11% as singletons. The time point denotes: newly diagnosed GD, antithyroid drugs for less than 3 months. The TCR library was made from RNA that had been extracted from PBMCs in TRIzol. Separately, the same data were catalogued under a study of T cells in Graves' hyperthyroidism and ophthalmopathy.

This specimen was peripheral blood mononuclear cells (PBMCs), taken at new diagnosis, from a patient treated with antithyroid drugs. These receptors all stem from a woman under 40 with Graves disease.

This clonotype was observed many times. This chain uses TRBV7-2 with TRBJ2-3, with a tentative D call TRBD2 (6 bases). V was trimmed by 6 bases and J by 3 bases, leaving 13 bases between them. CDR1 and CDR2 (germline): SGHTA, FQGNSA. The CDR3 extends over 14 amino acids. The CDR3 loop reads CASSRGLATDTQYF. The CDR3 DNA follows: TGTGCCAGCAGTCGAGGCCTAGCGACAGATACGCAGTATTTT.

This clonotype has at least ten counts. The chain couples TRBV20-1 to TRBJ2-1; the match to TRBD2 covers 13 bases. Looked up from germline, CDR1 is DFQATT and CDR2 is SNEGSKA (reference sequence). With 1 base clipped from V and 1 base from J, the junction kept 7 bases outside the gene matches. The CDR3 contains 18 residues. The CDR3 DNA reads as TGCAGTGCTAGAGGGACTAGCGGGAGAAGGAAGTCCTACAATGAGCAGTTCTTC. Translated: CSARGTSGRRKSYNEQFF.

In nucleotides, the CDR3 is TGTGCCAGCAGCCAATTGGCCGGAGCCAAAAACATTCAGTACTTC. Translated: CASSQLAGAKNIQYF. The chain is built from TRBV16 and TRBJ2-4; D remains ambiguous. This CDR3 has 15 amino acids. Trimming pared 1 base from V and 0 bases from J, leaving 7 bases between. Germline CDR1 reads KGHSY; CDR2 reads FQNENV.

The chain employs TRBV27 and TRBJ1-4; D unresolved. The CDR3 runs to 13 residues. The germline V and J ends were trimmed by 6 bases and 10 bases, with 15 bases remaining between them. Germline loops: CDR1 MNHEY, CDR2 SMNVEV (reference sequence). The CDR3 DNA reads TGTGCCAGCAGCACCGGGCCAGGACGAAAACTGTTTTTT. Its protein product is CASSTGPGRKLFF.

The chain couples TRBV11-2 to TRBJ2-1; the D is unclear. Germline V gives CDR1 SGHAT, CDR2 FQNNGV. The V and J ends lost 4 bases and 6 bases respectively, with 16 bases between them. The CDR3 has 15 residues. Here the CDR3 reads CASSSLETGVNEQFF. Written as DNA, the CDR3 is TGTGCCAGCAGCTCCCTGGAGACCGGAGTCAATGAGCAGTTCTTC.

This clonotype was seen ten or more times. The V gene is TRBV6-2 or TRBV6-3, the J gene TRBJ2-7, with 8 bases fitting TRBD2. The germline CDR1 and CDR2 sequences are MNHEY and SVGEGT. This CDR3 is built from 15 residues. With 9 bases clipped from V and 4 bases from J, the junction kept 14 bases outside the gene matches. In DNA, the CDR3 is TGTGCCAGGTGGGTGGGACTAGAACGGGCTTACGAGCAGTACTTC. It encodes CARWVGLERAYEQYF.

This clonotype was detected many times. This chain connects TRBV18 to TRBJ1-5; a possible D gene is TRBD1 (6 bases). The CDR3 sequence is 16 residues long. Germline V gene lookup returns CDR1 KGHSH and CDR2 LQKENI. V lost 6 bases and J 7 bases, leaving 22 bases between the germline ends. The CDR3 loop reads CASSLNSGEGGQPQHF. CDR3 nucleotides: TGTGCCAGCTCCCTTAACTCAGGGGAGGGCGGCCAGCCCCAGCATTTT.

This clonotype has just a few counts. This chain uses TRBV12-3 or TRBV12-4 with TRBJ2-3; 11 bases map to TRBD2. The CDR3 loop spans 15 amino acids. V was clipped by 5 bases and J by 4 bases; unmatched bases: 5. The CDR3 sequence is CASSTSGSWPDTQYF. CDR3 DNA: TGTGCCAGCAGTACTAGCGGGAGTTGGCCAGATACGCAGTATTTT.

This clonotype was counted at least ten times. This chain links TRBV11-2 with TRBJ2-7; no clear D. Trimming cost V 6 bases and J 1 base, with 7 bases left between them. Per the germline V gene, CDR1 is SGHAT and CDR2 is FQNNGV. The CDR3 runs 12 residues. The CDR3: CASSRESYEQYF. CDR3 nucleotide sequence: TGTGCCAGCAGTCGCGAGTCCTACGAGCAGTACTTC.

The chain has TRBV4-1 and TRBJ1-3; D is undetermined. CDR3 length: 15 amino acids. Germline assignment: CDR1 MGHRA and CDR2 YSYEKL. V was shortened by 0 bases and J by 4 bases, with 10 bases between the two germline ends. As DNA, the CDR3 is TGCGCCAGCAGCCAAGATCCCCTGGGGGGAAACACCATATATTTT. It yields the protein CASSQDPLGGNTIYF.

This clonotype was detected many times. The chain combines TRBV10-3 with TRBJ1-1; no clear D. Germline CDR1 reads ENHRY; CDR2 reads SYGVKD. This CDR3 has 14 residues. Deletions cut 0 bases from V and 9 bases from J, with 14 bases between. This CDR3 reads CAISESILVGQAFF. The CDR3 DNA sequence: TGTGCCATCAGTGAGTCGATCTTGGTTGGGCAAGCTTTCTTT.

This clonotype was detected only a few times. One end of the junction is discordant with germline, which a read error may explain. The V gene is TRBV7-7, the J gene TRBJ2-5, with TRBD1 matching over 8 bases. This CDR3 has 14 amino acids. Germline loops: CDR1 SSHAT, CDR2 FNYEAQ (reference sequence). The CDR3 DNA sequence: TGTGCTAGCAGCCAGGACAGGGTCCAAGAGACCCAGTACTTC. Translation gives CASSQDRVQETQYF.

This clonotype showed up many times. V is TRBV29-1 and J is TRBJ1-2, with D possibly being TRBD1 (6 bases). Germline CDR1 and CDR2: SQVTM and ANQGSEA. Trimming took 4 bases from V and 8 from J, leaving 26 bases between them. The CDR3 loop spans 16 amino acids. The CDR3 loop reads CSVGVGARGHSRGYTF. In DNA, the CDR3 is TGCAGCGTTGGGGTGGGGGCTCGGGGTCATTCTCGCGGCTACACCTTC. Full variable domain (remainder filled in from reference TRBV29-1 and TRBJ1-2): SAVISQKPSRDICQRGTSLTIQCQVDSQVTMMFWYRQQPGQSLTLIATANQGSEATYESGFVIDKFPISRPNLTFSTLTVSNMSPEDSSIYLCSVGVGARGHSRGYTFGSGTRLTVV.

This clonotype was detected ten times or more. The rearrangement links TRBV28 to TRBJ2-7; D unclear. The CDR3 extends over 13 amino acids. Germline values: CDR1 MDHEN, CDR2 SYDVKM. V lost 5 bases and J lost 2, with 10 bases in between. CDR3 in amino acids: CASSPTVTYEQYF. For the CDR3, the DNA is TGTGCCAGCAGTCCGACGGTAACCTACGAGCAGTACTTC.

The rearrangement links TRBV4-2 to TRBJ2-1; 11 bases match TRBD1. CDR3 length equals 19 residues. CDR1 LGHNA and CDR2 YNFKEQ come from the germline V gene. With 3 bases clipped from V and 3 bases from J, the junction kept 13 bases outside the gene matches. In nucleotides, the CDR3 is TGTGCCAGCAGCCACCCACGGACAGGGGGCAACTTAATCTACAATGAGCAGTTCTTC. Amino acid sequence: CASSHPRTGGNLIYNEQFF.

This clonotype was found many times. This sequence joins TRBV2 and TRBJ2-3; 9 bases fit TRBD1. Germline V gene data show CDR1 as SNHLY and CDR2 as FYNNEI. Trimming at V came to 5 bases and at J to 4 bases, leaving 4 bases not matched to a gene. This CDR3 is built from 14 residues. The CDR3 DNA sequence: TGTGCCAGCAGTCAGGACAGGGGTGCAGATACGCAGTATTTT. This translates into CASSQDRGADTQYF.

This clonotype was counted only a few times. V and J are TRBV28 and TRBJ1-1, with 7 bases aligning to TRBD1. From germline, CDR1 is MDHEN and CDR2 SYDVKM. This CDR3 region has 15 residues. Trimming took 2 bases from V and 5 from J; bases not matched to a gene: 8. CDR3 in amino acids: CASSLGEGGRTEAFF. The CDR3 DNA reads as TGTGCCAGCAGTTTAGGGGAAGGGGGCCGAACTGAAGCTTTCTTT.

The table lists this clonotype with many counts. The genes are TRBV2 and TRBJ1-3; D gene uncertain. With 3 bases removed from V and 0 bases from J, the gap between germline ends came to 12 bases. The CDR3 length is 16 residues. Germline CDR1 SNHLY, CDR2 FYNNEI. DNA for the CDR3: TGTGCCAGCAGTGAGTGGGGTCGGTACTCTGGAAACACCATATATTTT. The encoded protein is CASSEWGRYSGNTIYF.